This T cell receptor (beta chain) was recovered during a study of blood T cell repertoires in COVID-19. Original handling: Amplification of reference gene primers provided the estimated nucleated cell counts. Profiling relied on immunoSEQ multiplex PCR, and the TCRdb table lists in-frame clones only, not all of them. V, J and clone size were drawn from that table, and D and trimming were deduced from the DNA. The table has around 200,000 clones, roughly 88% seen once. The cohort comprised adults aged 18 to 89 years residing in 20 to 30 US areas. After removal of 4 bases from V and 1 base from J, the junction contained 6 bases not matched to a gene. The CDR3 is made up of 16 amino acids. Germline values: CDR1 MNHEY, CDR2 SMNVEV (reference sequence).

The clonotype originates from a man between 40 and 49 years old with acute COVID-19. Sequencing was done on a sample of PBMCs or T cells enriched from blood (not recorded which). The chain combines TRBV27 with TRBJ2-3; 9 bases are a match to TRBD2. CDR3 sequence (DNA): TGTGCCAGCAGTTCCGTCTTAGCGGGGGGCACAGATACGCAGTATTTT. Translated: CASSSVLAGGTDTQYF.